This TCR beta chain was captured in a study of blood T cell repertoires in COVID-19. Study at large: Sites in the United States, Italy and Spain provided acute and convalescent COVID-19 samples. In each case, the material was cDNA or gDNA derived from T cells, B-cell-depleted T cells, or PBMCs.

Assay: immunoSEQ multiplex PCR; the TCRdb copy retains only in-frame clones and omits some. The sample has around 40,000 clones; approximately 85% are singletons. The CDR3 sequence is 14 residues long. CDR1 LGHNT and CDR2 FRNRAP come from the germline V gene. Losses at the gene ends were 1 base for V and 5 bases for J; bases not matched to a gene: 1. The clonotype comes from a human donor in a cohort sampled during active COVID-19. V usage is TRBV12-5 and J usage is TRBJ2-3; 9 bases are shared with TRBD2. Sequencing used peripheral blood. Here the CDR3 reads CASGLGSGRDTQYF. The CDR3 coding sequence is TGTGCTAGTGGTTTGGGTAGCGGGAGAGATACGCAGTATTTT.